Below are 14 T cell receptor beta chains sequenced from a single sample in a study of cytomegalovirus exposure and HLA in healthy donors. The study ran its PCR with 60 Vbeta and 13 Jbeta primers. Generated by immunoSEQ multiplex PCR, the TCRdb table keeps only in-frame clones and is missing some. Of about 160,000 clones in the sample, 60% to 80% are singletons; the top ten hold 0.85% to 1%. Sequencing was done on a sample of PBMCs. These receptors all stem from a woman aged 45-60 years in good health and CMV-seropositive.

This clone was detected a few times. The V gene is TRBV5-4, the J gene TRBJ2-5; 10 positions match TRBD1. In germline, CDR1 is SGHNT, CDR2 YYREEE (reference sequence). The CDR3 is 16 amino acids. The junction had 12 bases not matched to a gene; V was cut back by 5 bases and J by 5 bases. The CDR3 sequence: CASRTGGGGMGETQYF. The CDR3 bases are TGTGCCAGCAGGACAGGGGGCGGGGGAATGGGGGAGACCCAGTACTTC. The entire variable domain, with the rest obtained from reference TRBV5-4 and TRBJ2-5, is as follows: ETGVTQSPTHLIKTRGQQVTLRCSSQSGHNTVSWYQQALGQGPQFIFQYYREEENGRGNFPPRFSGLQFPNYSSELNVNALELDDSALYLCASRTGGGGMGETQYFGPGTRLLVL.

This chain uses TRBV29-1 with TRBJ1-1; 9 bases fit TRBD1. Germline CDR1 reads SQVTM; CDR2 reads ANQGSEA. The CDR3 runs 13 residues. V gave up 7 bases and J gave up 1 base; unmatched junction bases: 4. CDR3 in amino acids: CSARTGENTEAFF. CDR3 in DNA: TGCAGCGCCCGGACAGGGGAGAACACTGAAGCTTTCTTT.

V gene TRBV28 combines with J gene TRBJ2-7; D possibly corresponds to TRBD1 (5 bases). Germline values: CDR1 MDHEN, CDR2 SYDVKM. The V gene lost 6 bases and the J gene lost 3 bases, with 24 bases spanning the gap. This CDR3 region has 17 residues. The CDR3 sequence is CASRPAGILSRSYEQYF. The CDR3 DNA sequence: TGTGCCAGCAGGCCAGCAGGGATTCTAAGTCGAAGCTACGAGCAGTACTTC.

The V and J genes are TRBV28 and TRBJ2-7; no firm D call. The germline V and J ends were trimmed by 3 bases and 2 bases, with 8 bases remaining between them. The CDR3 spans 13 residues. From germline, CDR1 is MDHEN and CDR2 SYDVKM. CDR3 sequence: CASSFGGTYEQYF. CDR3 sequence (DNA): TGTGCCAGCAGTTTCGGCGGAACCTACGAGCAGTACTTC.

The chain carries TRBV6-5 and TRBJ1-1, with 7 nucleotides matching TRBD1. The V gene end was trimmed by 0 bases and the J gene end by 1 base; junction bases not matched to a gene: 5. CDR1 is MNHEY and CDR2 is SVGAGI in the germline V gene. There are 16 residues in the CDR3. CDR3 in amino acids: CASSYSPGTANTEAFF. The CDR3 region has the DNA TGTGCCAGCAGTTACTCCCCCGGGACAGCGAACACTGAAGCTTTCTTT.

This clone occurred a few times. The V call is TRBV9, the J call TRBJ2-2, with 11 bases aligning to TRBD1. Germline V gene lookup returns CDR1 SGDLS and CDR2 YYNGEE. The CDR3 loop spans 16 amino acids. V lost 1 base, J lost 4 bases, and 3 bases stayed unmatched. CDR3 amino acids: CASSVPGTGGTGELFF. CDR3 DNA sequence: TGTGCCAGCAGCGTACCCGGGACAGGGGGCACCGGGGAGCTGTTTTTT.

The chain has TRBV7-6 and TRBJ2-5, with unresolved D. The V gene's germline CDR1 is SGHVS and CDR2 FNYEAQ. Trimming cost V 5 bases and J 5 bases, with 12 bases left between them. The CDR3 contains 13 residues. Written as DNA, the CDR3 is TGTGCCAGCAGCCGGCGAGACGGGGAGACCCAGTACTTC. It is translated as CASSRRDGETQYF. The entire variable domain, with the rest obtained from reference TRBV7-6 and TRBJ2-5, is as follows: GAGVSQSPRYKVTKRGQDVALRCDPISGHVSLYWYRQALGQGPEFLTYFNYEAQQDKSGLPNDRFSAERPEGSISTLTIQRTEQRDSAMYRCASSRRDGETQYFGPGTRLLVL.

This clone has just a few counts. The chain combines TRBV5-3 with TRBJ1-1, with 7 bases aligning to TRBD1. TRBV5-3 is placed among ORFs of uncertain function. V was pared by 8 bases and J by 3 bases, with 7 bases of the junction left unmatched. The CDR3 extends over 13 amino acids. CDR3 sequence reads: CARKDREDTEAFF. CDR3 nucleotide sequence: TGTGCCAGGAAAGACAGGGAAGACACTGAAGCTTTCTTT.

The chain links TRBV5-1 to TRBJ2-5; 9 bases map to TRBD1. Germline V CDR1 and CDR2: SGHRS, YFSETQ. The length of the CDR3 is 13 residues. Trimming cost V 4 bases and J 2 bases; bases outside gene matches: 0. CDR3 sequence (DNA): TGCGCCAGCAGCGGGACAGGGCAAGAGACCCAGTACTTC. Its protein is CASSGTGQETQYF.

The chain has TRBV7-9 and TRBJ2-1; 10 bases match TRBD2. Unmatched junction bases numbered 8, after V lost 8 bases and J lost 7 bases. Germline CDR1 SEHNR, CDR2 FQNEAQ (reference sequence). This CDR3 is built from 14 residues. CDR3 sequence reads: CASSPGLALNEQFF. As DNA, the CDR3 is TGTGCCAGCTCTCCGGGACTAGCGTTGAATGAGCAGTTCTTC.

This clone has more than one count but fewer than ten. The V call is TRBV5-4, the J call TRBJ2-1, with 9 bases lining up with TRBD1. Germline V lookup: CDR1 SGHNT, CDR2 YYREEE (reference sequence). The V segment lost 4 bases and the J segment 2 bases; nucleotides outside the gene matches: 4. CDR3 length: 15 amino acids. CDR3 nucleotide sequence: TGTGCCAGCAGCAAGGGACAGGGCACCTACAATGAGCAGTTCTTC. This sequence encodes CASSKGQGTYNEQFF.

This sequence joins TRBV19 and TRBJ2-2, with D uncertain. V was cut by 3 bases and J by 6 bases, with 11 bases left in between. Germline CDR1 and CDR2: LNHDA and SQIVND (reference sequence). The CDR3 spans 14 residues. Written as DNA, the CDR3 is TGTGCCAGTAGTATTCCCGGGTACGCCGGGGAGCTGTTTTTT. This gives the protein CASSIPGYAGELFF.

This clone was recorded a few times. The J gene is TRBJ2-1, the V gene TRBV6-1; no clear D gene. The CDR3 is 12 amino acids. Trimming removed 4 bases from V and 6 bases from J, with 7 bases in between. Germline V gene sequence: CDR1 MNHNS, CDR2 SASEGT. The CDR3 DNA follows: TGTGCCAGCAGTGTGCAGCGCAATGAGCAGTTCTTC. Residues: CASSVQRNEQFF.

This rearrangement joins TRBV5-6 to TRBJ2-7; 9 positions agree with TRBD2. The length of the CDR3 is 15 residues. The germline gives CDR1 SGHDT, CDR2 YYEEEE. V gave up 0 bases and J gave up 4 bases; unmatched junction bases: 5. The CDR3 protein is CASSLESSGEYEQYF. CDR3 in DNA: TGTGCCAGCAGCTTGGAGTCTAGCGGGGAGTACGAGCAGTACTTC.